These 23 T cell receptor beta chains originate from one sample sequenced in a study of blood T cell repertoires in COVID-19. Clones were read by immunoSEQ multiplex PCR, and TCRdb kept only the in-frame ones, dropping some. This table holds fewer than 85,000 clones, roughly 84% found once. Sequencing was performed on peripheral blood. These receptors were taken from a man aged 25 to 45 with COVID-19, enrolled during active disease.

The chain joins TRBV19 to TRBJ1-4; 7 positions match TRBD1. V trimming: 3 bases; J trimming: 5 bases; junction bases outside the gene matches: 9. CDR3 size: 16 residues. The V gene's germline CDR1 is LNHDA and CDR2 SQIVND (reference sequence). Here the CDR3 DNA reads TGTGCCAGTAGTATCTACAGGGGATCTGCGAATGAAAAACTGTTTTTT. It encodes CASSIYRGSANEKLFF. The whole variable domain, filled in from reference TRBV19 and TRBJ1-4, reads DGGITQSPKYLFRKEGQNVTLSCEQNLNHDAMYWYRQDPGQGLRLIYYSQIVNDFQKGDIAEGYSVSREKKESFPLTVTSAQKNPTAFYLCASSIYRGSANEKLFFGSGTQLSVL.

The chain is built from TRBV29-1 and TRBJ2-7; 13 nucleotides agree with TRBD2. This CDR3 is built from 15 residues. The ends lost 6 bases at V and 0 bases at J; junction bases unmatched: 5. Germline V CDR1 and CDR2: SQVTM, ANQGSEA. The CDR3 spells CSVLGLAGDSYEQYF. CDR3 DNA: TGCAGCGTCCTTGGACTAGCGGGGGACTCCTACGAGCAGTACTTC.

The genes are TRBV2 and TRBJ2-7; 8 bases fit TRBD2. Germline-derived CDR1 and CDR2 are SNHLY and FYNNEI. Germline trimming cut 7 bases from V and 0 bases from J; bases unmatched to any gene: 11. The CDR3 sequence is 16 residues long. CDR3: CASTEGPGGSSYEQYF. CDR3 coding DNA: TGTGCCAGCACTGAGGGGCCGGGGGGGAGCTCCTACGAGCAGTACTTC.

The J gene is TRBJ2-3, the V gene TRBV27; 7 nucleotides align to TRBD2. Per the germline V gene, CDR1 is MNHEY and CDR2 is SMNVEV (reference sequence). V lost 5 bases and J lost 8; bases outside the gene matches: 10. This CDR3 region has 14 residues. CDR3 region: CASSRESGGVTQYF. For the CDR3, the DNA is TGTGCCAGCAGTCGGGAGTCTGGGGGGGTTACGCAGTATTTT.

The chain joins TRBV28 to TRBJ2-5, with 11 bases identical to TRBD2. V was pared by 4 bases and J by 4 bases, with 8 bases of the junction left unmatched. CDR1 and CDR2 (germline): MDHEN, SYDVKM. The CDR3 contains 16 residues. The chain's CDR3 is CASSSILAGGGETQYF. The CDR3 DNA follows: TGTGCCAGCAGTTCGATCCTAGCGGGGGGCGGAGAGACCCAGTACTTC.

The gene calls are TRBV25-1 and TRBJ2-4; TRBD2 matches 15 bases. The CDR3 loop spans 15 amino acids. V shed 4 bases, J shed 7 bases, and the junction held 2 bases outside the gene matches. From germline, CDR1 is MGHDK and CDR2 SYGVNS. CDR3 region: CASSGTSGRGNIQYF. CDR3 in DNA: TGTGCCAGCAGTGGGACTAGCGGGAGGGGTAACATTCAGTACTTC. Full variable domain (rest looked up from reference TRBV25-1 and TRBJ2-4): EADIYQTPRYLVIGTGKKITLECSQTMGHDKMYWYQQDPGMELHLIHYSYGVNSTEKGDLSSESTVSRIRTEHFPLTLESARPSHTSQYLCASSGTSGRGNIQYFGAGTRLSVL.

This clone was observed a handful of times. This rearrangement joins TRBV2 to TRBJ2-6; 7 bases are shared with TRBD2. This CDR3 contains 13 residues. With V trimmed by 9 bases and J by 4 bases, 3 bases remained unmatched. The germline gives CDR1 SNHLY, CDR2 FYNNEI. The CDR3 spells CARGGKGANVLTF. The CDR3 coding sequence is TGTGCCAGGGGGGGGAAAGGGGCCAACGTCCTGACTTTC.

The CDR3: CASSLTDRGRFTDTQYF. CDR3 bases: TGTGCCAGCAGCTTAACAGACAGGGGGCGATTCACAGATACGCAGTATTTT. The rearrangement links TRBV11-2 to TRBJ2-3; TRBD1 agrees at 10 bases. Germline V gives CDR1 SGHAT, CDR2 FQNNGV. The CDR3 contains 17 residues. With 2 bases clipped from V and 2 bases from J, the junction kept 7 bases outside the gene matches.

Regarding this clone: Mismatch with germline at one junction end may stem from a read error. The CDR3 coding sequence is TGTGCTAGCAGCAGAGGACAGACCTACGAGCAGTACTTC. Its translation is CASSRGQTYEQYF. V is TRBV7-7 and J is TRBJ2-7, with D perhaps matching TRBD1 (6 bases). Germline-derived CDR1 and CDR2 are SSHAT and FNYEAQ (reference sequence). This CDR3 spans 13 amino acids.

This chain links TRBV5-6 with TRBJ2-7; TRBD2 matches at 8 bases. With 2 bases clipped from V and 7 bases from J, the junction kept 8 bases outside the gene matches. Germline values: CDR1 SGHDT, CDR2 YYEEEE. The CDR3 has 14 amino acids. CDR3 nucleotide sequence: TGTGCCAGCAGCTTAAGCGGGGGTTTTGGGGAGCAGTACTTC. Its translation is CASSLSGGFGEQYF.

This chain links TRBV28 with TRBJ2-5; TRBD1 matches at 9 bases. CDR3 length: 15 amino acids. After removal of 8 bases from V and 5 bases from J, the junction contained 12 bases not matched to a gene. Germline CDR1 reads MDHEN; CDR2 reads SYDVKM. The CDR3 DNA follows: TGTGCCAGCGGATTCCTACACAGGGGGCGGGAGACCCAGTACTTC. Translation gives CASGFLHRGRETQYF.

V and J are TRBV19 and TRBJ1-2, with 7 nucleotides matching TRBD1. CDR1 LNHDA and CDR2 SQIVND come from the germline V gene (reference sequence). The CDR3 has 12 amino acids. V shed 10 bases and J 8 bases; nucleotides not matched to a gene: 10. The CDR3: CATLGQIGGYTF. CDR3 sequence (DNA): TGTGCCACTCTGGGACAGATCGGAGGCTACACCTTC. The whole variable domain, remainder taken from reference TRBV19 and TRBJ1-2, is DGGITQSPKYLFRKEGQNVTLSCEQNLNHDAMYWYRQDPGQGLRLIYYSQIVNDFQKGDIAEGYSVSREKKESFPLTVTSAQKNPTAFYLCATLGQIGGYTFGSGTRLTVV.

The CDR3 sequence is CASSYSPGQGNHEQYF. As DNA, the CDR3 is TGTGCCAGCAGTTACTCTCCGGGACAGGGTAACCACGAGCAGTACTTC. This chain connects TRBV6-5 to TRBJ2-7, with 9 bases aligning to TRBD1. This CDR3 spans 16 amino acids. V lost 0 bases to trimming and J lost 5 bases; unmatched junction nucleotides: 8. The germline V gene has CDR1 MNHEY and CDR2 SVGAGI.

V gene TRBV28 combines with J gene TRBJ1-6; 10 bases map to TRBD1. Germline V gene lookup returns CDR1 MDHEN and CDR2 SYDVKM. Unmatched junction bases numbered 6, after V lost 6 bases and J lost 7 bases. This CDR3 contains 15 residues. The CDR3 spells CASRPLGQGNSPLHF. CDR3 sequence (DNA): TGTGCCAGCAGGCCGCTGGGACAGGGGAATTCACCCCTCCACTTT.

The chain combines TRBV10-2 with TRBJ2-7; a possible D gene is TRBD2 (5 bases). V lost 7 bases and J lost 0, with 16 bases in between. The germline CDR1 and CDR2 sequences are WSHSY and SAAADI. The CDR3 is made up of 15 amino acids. Here the CDR3 DNA reads TGCGCCAGCACGGAGGTAGCGCTGAACTCCTACGAGCAGTACTTC. Translation gives CASTEVALNSYEQYF.

The J gene is TRBJ2-5, the V gene TRBV7-6; D is unresolved. The ends were cut back, 1 base at V and 4 bases at J, with 16 bases in the middle. This CDR3 has 16 residues. Germline V gene lookup returns CDR1 SGHVS and CDR2 FNYEAQ. CDR3 nucleotide sequence: TGTGCCAGCAGCTTAGTGGCCAGCGCAGCTCGAGAGACCCAGTACTTC. It codes for CASSLVASAARETQYF.

The chain uses TRBV10-3 and TRBJ1-2, with 7 bases that match TRBD1. J was trimmed by 4 bases and V by 8 bases; bases with no gene match: 10. The CDR3 is 14 residues long. Germline V gene data show CDR1 as ENHRY and CDR2 as SYGVKD. The CDR3 reads CAIGAPGQTYGYTF. The CDR3 DNA reads TGTGCCATCGGGGCGCCGGGACAGACCTATGGCTACACCTTC.

This chain connects TRBV18 to TRBJ1-2; a possible D gene is TRBD1 (5 bases). Germline assignment: CDR1 KGHSH and CDR2 LQKENI. There are 13 residues in the CDR3. With 6 bases removed from V and 4 bases from J, the gap between germline ends came to 12 bases. For the CDR3, the DNA is TGTGCCAGCTCCCCCGACAGACTCTATGGCTACACCTTC. Amino acid sequence: CASSPDRLYGYTF.

The chain couples TRBV4-1 to TRBJ1-6, with D possibly being TRBD1 (6 bases). CDR1 is MGHRA, CDR2 YSYEKL, per germline. This CDR3 contains 15 residues. V dropped 1 base and J dropped 6 bases, with 10 bases sitting between them. CDR3 in amino acids: CASSQGTASNSPLHF. For the CDR3, the DNA is TGCGCCAGCAGCCAAGGGACAGCGAGTAATTCACCCCTCCACTTT.

The rearrangement joins TRBV6-5 to TRBJ1-6, with D maybe TRBD1 (5 bases). Between the trimmed V and J ends, which lost 8 bases and 9 bases, there was a span of 17 bases. Germline CDR1 MNHEY, CDR2 SVGAGI. CDR3 length: 14 residues. The CDR3 coding sequence is TGTGCCAGCGGATCCCGGGACGGGAGTTCACCCCTCCACTTT. Encoded protein: CASGSRDGSSPLHF.

The table lists this clone with a count of one. The chain recombines TRBV5-6 with TRBJ2-3, with unresolved D. The CDR3 extends over 16 amino acids. Germline-derived CDR1 and CDR2 are SGHDT and YYEEEE. V lost 4 bases and J lost 0, with 15 bases in between. For the CDR3, the DNA is TGTGCCAGCAGCCTCCAAGACTTAGTGAGCACAGATACGCAGTATTTT. Residues: CASSLQDLVSTDTQYF.

The V call is TRBV6-6, the J call TRBJ1-4; possible D gene TRBD1, 5 bases. The V gene's germline CDR1 is MNHNY and CDR2 SVGAGI (reference sequence). This CDR3 contains 15 residues. V was cut by 6 bases and J by 6 bases, with 17 bases left in between. CDR3 sequence reads: CASSPAGGKDEKLFF. The DNA for the CDR3 is TGTGCCAGCAGCCCGGCGGGGGGGAAAGATGAAAAACTGTTTTTT.

V gene TRBV28 combines with J gene TRBJ1-1; 11 bases fit TRBD1. Germline CDR1 and CDR2: MDHEN and SYDVKM. The CDR3 is 13 amino acids. The CDR3 sequence is CGGWGTGGTEAFF. The CDR3 DNA is TGTGGAGGGTGGGGGACAGGGGGCACTGAAGCTTTCTTT.